The next 18 T cell receptor beta chains were all read from a single sample in a study of T cells in Graves' hyperthyroidism and ophthalmopathy. Amplified TCR beta CDR3 regions derived from RNA transcripts. The HTBI primer set drove a first-round RT-PCR of the TCR CDR3. TCRdb fed the multiplex PCR reads into MiXCR, producing one record per CDR3 protein. The data show about 400,000 distinct CDR3 sequences, around 15% seen once. The sequenced sample consisted of blood. Every receptor here comes from a man between 18 and 35 years old with Graves' ophthalmopathy.

The gene calls are TRBV7-8 and TRBJ1-1; TRBD1 is a possible D gene (5 bases). The CDR3 runs to 13 residues. The germline V and J ends were trimmed by 10 bases and 1 base, with 13 bases remaining between them. Germline-derived CDR1 and CDR2 are SGHVS and FQNEAQ. The CDR3 is CAIKGRTNTEAFF. The DNA of the CDR3 is TGTGCCATTAAGGGACGGACGAACACTGAAGCTTTCTTT. Combining the CDR3 with reference TRBV7-8 and TRBJ1-1 gives the whole variable domain GAGVSQSPRYKVAKRGQDVALRCDPISGHVSLFWYQQALGQGPEFLTYFQNEAQLDKSGLPSDRFFAERPEGSVSTLKIQRTQQEDSAVYLCAIKGRTNTEAFFGQGTRLTVV.

V gene TRBV5-1 combines with J gene TRBJ1-4, with D possibly TRBD1 on 6 matching bases. CDR1 and CDR2 from the germline V gene are SGHRS and YFSETQ. The CDR3 is made up of 13 amino acids. V was clipped by 5 bases and J by 7 bases, with 12 bases between them. This chain's CDR3 is CASSRGAGEKLFF. CDR3 in DNA: TGCGCCAGCAGTCGGGGGGCCGGTGAAAAACTGTTTTTT.

Many counts were recorded for this clonotype. The chain is built from TRBV5-6 and TRBJ1-1; 7 bases line up with TRBD1. CDR1 and CDR2 (germline): SGHDT, YYEEEE. The length of the CDR3 is 13 residues. V shed 9 bases and J 0 bases; nucleotides not matched to a gene: 5. This CDR3 is CATRQGLNTEAFF. The DNA for the CDR3 is TGTGCCACAAGACAGGGACTGAACACTGAAGCTTTCTTT. Full variable domain (rest looked up from reference TRBV5-6 and TRBJ1-1): DAGVTQSPTHLIKTRGQQVTLRCSPKSGHDTVSWYQQALGQGPQFIFQYYEEEERQRGNFPDRFSGHQFPNYSSELNVNALLLGDSALYLCATRQGLNTEAFFGQGTRLTVV.

This clonotype was counted at least ten times. The chain links TRBV15 to TRBJ2-3; TRBD2 matches at 13 bases. The CDR3 runs to 20 residues. J was trimmed by 0 bases and V by 1 base; bases with no gene match: 10. Per germline, CDR1 LNHNV and CDR2 YYDKDF (reference sequence). The CDR3 sequence is CATSRGWGTSGDWSTDTQYF. CDR3 in DNA: TGTGCCACCAGCAGAGGGTGGGGGACTAGCGGGGATTGGAGCACAGATACGCAGTATTTT.

Ten or more counts support this clonotype. The chain links TRBV6-5 to TRBJ2-2; D gene unclear. The germline gives CDR1 MNHEY, CDR2 SVGAGI. Trimming left V 0 bases short and J 1 base short, with 12 bases between. The length of the CDR3 is 17 residues. The CDR3 DNA is TGTGCCAGCAGTTACTCGACCCCCTTCCTGAACACCGGGGAGCTGTTTTTT. This encodes CASSYSTPFLNTGELFF.

The genes are TRBV27 and TRBJ1-2; no firm D call. The V gene lost 8 bases and the J gene lost 3 bases, with 10 bases spanning the gap. CDR3 length: 12 residues. Germline values: CDR1 MNHEY, CDR2 SMNVEV (reference sequence). CDR3 sequence: CASGSPYYGYTF. The CDR3 region has the DNA TGTGCCAGCGGCTCCCCCTACTATGGCTACACCTTC.

The chain has TRBV7-9 and TRBJ1-6, with D tentatively TRBD1 (5 bases). Germline V gives CDR1 SEHNR, CDR2 FQNEAQ (reference sequence). This CDR3 contains 15 residues. The V end lost 3 bases, the J end lost 4 bases, and 10 bases lay between the germline ends. The CDR3 region is CASSFGQGYNSPLHF. CDR3 nucleotide sequence: TGTGCCAGCAGCTTTGGGCAGGGATATAATTCACCCCTCCACTTT.

This clonotype has at least ten counts. The chain recombines TRBV27 with TRBJ2-5; TRBD2 matches 7 bases. CDR3 length: 13 residues. J gave up 5 bases and V 4 bases, and 4 bases lay outside the gene matches. Germline V lookup: CDR1 MNHEY, CDR2 SMNVEV (reference sequence). CDR3 DNA: TGTGCCAGCAGTTCCGGGGGGACCGAGACCCAGTACTTC. This translates into CASSSGGTETQYF.

This chain uses TRBV5-6 with TRBJ2-7; D might be TRBD2 (5 bases). CDR1 is SGHDT, CDR2 YYEEEE, per germline. The CDR3 is 17 residues long. The germline V and J ends were trimmed by 2 bases and 0 bases, with 18 bases remaining between them. The CDR3 bases are TGTGCCAGCAGCTTCCAAACGGGCGGGCCGAGCTCCTACGAGCAGTACTTC. The encoded protein is CASSFQTGGPSSYEQYF.

Note on this clonotype: A read error may be the cause here, since a much bigger clone is one base away. The V gene is TRBV28, the J gene TRBJ2-7; D gene unclear. Per the germline V gene, CDR1 is MDHEN and CDR2 is SYDVKM. V lost 3 bases, J lost 7 bases, and 13 bases lay in between. The CDR3 is 13 amino acids. The CDR3 DNA reads TGTGCCAGCAGTTTCTGGCCGCTACATGAGCAGTACTTC. Translating it yields CASSFWPLHEQYF.

This clonotype was seen more than once but under ten times. The chain is built from TRBV2 and TRBJ1-4, with D uncertain. V lost 6 bases and J lost 0, with 11 bases in between. Germline V gene lookup returns CDR1 SNHLY and CDR2 FYNNEI. There are 15 residues in the CDR3. The CDR3: CASRWQDSTNEKLFF. CDR3 bases: TGTGCCAGCAGATGGCAGGACTCAACTAATGAAAAACTGTTTTTT.

This clonotype was seen repeatedly, ten times or more. This sequence joins TRBV2 and TRBJ2-6; no clear D gene. Germline V gene data show CDR1 as SNHLY and CDR2 as FYNNEI. The germline V and J ends were trimmed by 4 bases and 0 bases, with 10 bases remaining between them. This CDR3 is built from 16 residues. CDR3 bases: TGTGCCAGCAGTGGCGACACCTTCTCTGGGGCCAACGTCCTGACTTTC. This codes for CASSGDTFSGANVLTF. Full variable domain (outside the CDR3, taken from reference TRBV2 and TRBJ2-6): EPEVTQTPSHQVTQMGQEVILRCVPISNHLYFYWYRQILGQKVEFLVSFYNNEISEKSEIFDDQFSVERPDGSNFTLKIRSTKLEDSAMYFCASSGDTFSGANVLTFGAGSRLTVL.

This clonotype has a count of ten or more. The rearrangement links TRBV6-2 or TRBV6-3 to TRBJ2-7; TRBD2 matches 8 bases. The V gene end was trimmed by 5 bases and the J gene end by 3 bases; junction bases not matched to a gene: 9. Germline values: CDR1 MNHEY, CDR2 SVGEGT. CDR3 size: 15 residues. The CDR3 loop is CASSLGLASFYEQYF. The DNA of the CDR3 is TGTGCCAGCAGTCTAGGACTAGCCTCGTTCTACGAGCAGTACTTC.

Many counts were recorded for this clonotype. This chain uses TRBV5-1 with TRBJ2-1; no clear D gene. The ends were cut back, 4 bases at V and 8 bases at J, with 10 bases in the middle. The CDR3 has 12 amino acids. Germline assignment: CDR1 SGHRS and CDR2 YFSETQ. The CDR3 nucleotides read TGCGCCAGCAGCCCAGTGGTCCATGAGCAGTTCTTC. Its translation is CASSPVVHEQFF.

The sample holds many counts of this clonotype. CDR3 in amino acids: CASSESPGYEQYF. The CDR3 DNA reads as TGCGCCAGCAGTGAGTCCCCGGGCTACGAGCAGTACTTC. The chain links TRBV10-1 to TRBJ2-7, with D uncertain. The V end lost 0 bases, the J end lost 3 bases, and 6 bases lay between the germline ends. This CDR3 has 13 residues. CDR1 is WNHNN and CDR2 is SYGVQD in the germline V gene (reference sequence).

This clonotype was seen repeatedly, ten times or more. V and J are TRBV5-6 and TRBJ1-2; no clear D. This CDR3 has 16 residues. Germline values: CDR1 SGHDT, CDR2 YYEEEE. V lost 0 bases and J lost 5, with 17 bases in between. CDR3: CASSLARARKSYGYTF. The CDR3 DNA reads as TGTGCCAGCAGCTTGGCGAGGGCCCGGAAATCTTATGGCTACACCTTC.

This clonotype was found many times. This sequence joins TRBV7-3 and TRBJ1-2; 7 bases fit TRBD1. V shed 8 bases, J shed 4 bases, and the junction held 10 bases outside the gene matches. The CDR3 loop spans 14 amino acids. CDR1 is SGHTA and CDR2 is FQGTGA in the germline V gene. CDR3 sequence (DNA): TGTGCCAGCGCCGGGGAGGGGGCAAGCTATGGCTACACCTTC. This codes for CASAGEGASYGYTF.

The V and J genes are TRBV5-4 and TRBJ1-6; 8 nucleotides line up with TRBD1. This CDR3 has 15 amino acids. CDR1 and CDR2 from the germline V gene are SGHNT and YYREEE (reference sequence). V lost 5 bases to trimming and J lost 7 bases; unmatched junction nucleotides: 8. The CDR3 reads CASRTDRGLNSPLHF. CDR3 in DNA: TGTGCCAGCAGGACTGACAGGGGCCTGAATTCACCCCTCCACTTT.